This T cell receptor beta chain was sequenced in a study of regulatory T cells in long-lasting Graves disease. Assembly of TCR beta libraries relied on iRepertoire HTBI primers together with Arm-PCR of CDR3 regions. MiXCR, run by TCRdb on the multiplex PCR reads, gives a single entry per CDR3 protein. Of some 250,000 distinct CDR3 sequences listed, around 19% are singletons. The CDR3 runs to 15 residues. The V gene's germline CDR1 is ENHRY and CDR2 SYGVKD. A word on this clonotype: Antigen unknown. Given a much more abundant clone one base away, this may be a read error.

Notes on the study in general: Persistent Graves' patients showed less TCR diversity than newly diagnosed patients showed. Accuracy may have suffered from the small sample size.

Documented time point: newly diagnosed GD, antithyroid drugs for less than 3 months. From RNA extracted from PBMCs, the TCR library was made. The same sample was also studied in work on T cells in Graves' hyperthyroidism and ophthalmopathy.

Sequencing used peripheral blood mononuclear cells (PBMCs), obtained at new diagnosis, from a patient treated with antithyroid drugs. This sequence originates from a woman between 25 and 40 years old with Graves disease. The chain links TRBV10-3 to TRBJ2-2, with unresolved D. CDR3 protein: CAVSESTANTGELFF. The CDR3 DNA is TGTGCCGTCAGTGAATCAACCGCGAACACCGGGGAGCTGTTTTTT.